The 23 T cell receptor beta chains below come from one sample, sequenced in a study of vaccination and CD4 T cells after COVID-19. Treatment given: approximately nine-day PBMC culture with coronavirus spike peptide pools or control peptides (ViraFEST assay). Before the COVID-19 pandemic (2011-2018), CD4+ T cells were obtained from the unexposed donor. The Oncomine TCR Beta short-read assay was what sequenced the DNA obtained from cultured CD4+ T cells. TCRdb re-derived calls from the PCR reads in MiXCR, one entry per CDR3 protein. The sample carries roughly 1,300 distinct CDR3 sequences, 10% to 15% recorded once. No antigen has been assigned to these receptors. The sample consisted of CD4+ T cells from blood, cultured in vitro. The receptors come from a human donor in good health.

By its share, this clonotype is medium-sized. CDR3 sequence (DNA): TGTGCCAGCAGCCTCCGGGGACTAGCGGGAGGCGAGCAGTACTTC. Encoded protein: CASSLRGLAGGEQYF. V gene TRBV7-2 combines with J gene TRBJ2-7; 15 nucleotides align to TRBD2. Germline CDR1 SGHTA, CDR2 FQGNSA. With 5 bases clipped from V and 6 bases from J, the junction kept 5 bases outside the gene matches. This CDR3 has 15 amino acids.

This clonotype was seen only a few times. The V gene is TRBV7-2, the J gene TRBJ1-3, with TRBD1 matching over 7 bases. Trimming removed 6 bases from V and 3 bases from J; junction bases left unmatched: 11. The CDR3 spans 16 residues. The V gene's germline CDR1 is SGHTA and CDR2 FQGNSA. The CDR3 region is CASSFRRGDSGNTIYF. Here the CDR3 DNA reads TGTGCCAGCAGTTTCAGAAGGGGGGACAGTGGAAACACCATATATTTT.

This clonotype counts as medium-sized (0.01 to 0.1%). The chain joins TRBV28 to TRBJ1-5, with D maybe TRBD1 (5 bases). The germline gives CDR1 MDHEN, CDR2 SYDVKM. Trimming took off 3 bases at V and 0 bases at J, with 9 bases between the two ends. The CDR3 covers 15 residues. CDR3 region: CASSFQGHSNQPQHF. CDR3 coding DNA: TGTGCCAGCAGTTTCCAGGGTCATAGCAATCAGCCCCAGCATTTT. The full variable domain, its missing parts supplied by reference TRBV28 and TRBJ1-5, is DVKVTQSSRYLVKRTGEKVFLECVQDMDHENMFWYRQDPGLGLRLIYFSYDVKMKEKGDIPEGYSVSREKKERFSLILESASTNQTSMYLCASSFQGHSNQPQHFGDGTRLSIL.

This sequence joins TRBV18 and TRBJ2-7; no reliable D call. Per germline, CDR1 KGHSH and CDR2 LQKENI. This CDR3 region has 14 residues. The V end lost 6 bases, the J end lost 2 bases, and 14 bases lay between the germline ends. The CDR3 sequence: CASSPLSSTYEQYF. CDR3 coding DNA: TGTGCCAGCTCTCCCCTGAGCAGTACCTACGAGCAGTACTTC.

In its sample, this clonotype is medium-sized. This chain connects TRBV24-1 to TRBJ1-3, with D perhaps matching TRBD1 (6 bases). The CDR3 is 15 residues long. The V gene lost 4 bases and the J gene lost 1 base, with 10 bases spanning the gap. Germline values: CDR1 KGHDR, CDR2 SFDVKD. The CDR3 spells CATSDPTGSGNTIYF. In DNA, the CDR3 is TGTGCCACCAGTGACCCTACAGGGTCTGGAAACACCATATATTTT.

By its share, this clonotype is medium-sized. The V gene is TRBV7-2, the J gene TRBJ2-4; TRBD1 matches at 8 bases. V gave up 3 bases and J gave up 6 bases; unmatched junction bases: 4. CDR1 is SGHTA, CDR2 FQGNSA, per germline. This CDR3 has 14 residues. The chain's CDR3 is CASSFRDRGNIQYF. As DNA, the CDR3 is TGTGCCAGCAGCTTTCGTGACAGGGGAAACATTCAGTACTTC. Based on the CDR3 plus reference TRBV7-2 and TRBJ2-4, the full variable domain is GAGVSQSPSNKVTEKGKDVELRCDPISGHTALYWYRQSLGQGLEFLIYFQGNSAPDKSGLPSDRFSAERTGGSVSTLTIQRTQQEDSAVYLCASSFRDRGNIQYFGAGTRLSVL.

This chain links TRBV14 with TRBJ2-1; D uncertain. CDR1 is SGHDN, CDR2 FVKESK, per germline. The V gene lost 4 bases and the J gene lost 2 bases, with 15 bases spanning the gap. The CDR3 contains 16 residues. This CDR3 reads CASSPQLGSPYNEQFF. CDR3 DNA: TGTGCCAGCAGCCCGCAGTTGGGGTCCCCCTACAATGAGCAGTTCTTC.

J is TRBJ1-1 and V is TRBV20-1; D is undetermined. V lost 5 bases and J 3 bases, leaving 4 bases between the germline ends. This CDR3 contains 10 residues. Germline loops: CDR1 DFQATT, CDR2 SNEGSKA (reference sequence). CDR3 protein: CSAPDTEAFF. CDR3 coding DNA: TGCAGTGCTCCCGACACTGAAGCTTTCTTT.

This clonotype has a handful of counts. The chain is built from TRBV5-6 and TRBJ2-7, with D possibly TRBD2 on 6 matching bases. V was trimmed by 6 bases and J by 3 bases, leaving 19 bases between them. Germline lookup yields CDR1 SGHDT and CDR2 YYEEEE. This CDR3 comprises 15 residues. CDR3 in amino acids: CASTRRPGLDYEQYF. CDR3 sequence (DNA): TGTGCCAGCACCAGAAGACCGGGACTTGACTACGAGCAGTACTTC.

Within the sample, this clonotype is medium-sized. The J gene is TRBJ1-1, the V gene TRBV10-2, with 11 positions matching TRBD1. Germline trimming cut 7 bases from V and 7 bases from J; bases unmatched to any gene: 11. CDR1 and CDR2 from the germline V gene are WSHSY and SAAADI. The CDR3 loop spans 15 amino acids. CDR3 loop: CASIDVGDRGFEAFF. The CDR3 nucleotides read TGCGCCAGCATAGATGTCGGGGACAGGGGGTTTGAAGCTTTCTTT.

This rearrangement joins TRBV5-1 to TRBJ2-1, with D hard to call. This CDR3 contains 11 residues. Per the germline V gene, CDR1 is SGHRS and CDR2 is YFSETQ. V lost 4 bases and J 6 bases, leaving 5 bases between the germline ends. The CDR3 bases are TGCGCCAGCAGCCTAGGCAATGAGCAGTTCTTC. It codes for CASSLGNEQFF.

In this sample, this clonotype turned up a few times. The rearrangement joins TRBV4-1 to TRBJ2-2, with D possibly being TRBD1 (6 bases). This CDR3 contains 14 residues. Between the trimmed V and J ends, which lost 6 bases and 1 base, there was a span of 9 bases. Germline CDR1 and CDR2: MGHRA and YSYEKL. This CDR3 is CASREQGNTGELFF. CDR3 in DNA: TGCGCCAGCAGAGAACAGGGGAACACCGGGGAGCTGTTTTTT.

V and J are TRBV6-2 or TRBV6-3 and TRBJ2-1; D not resolved. The CDR3 is 12 amino acids. The germline V gene encodes CDR1 MNHEY and CDR2 SVGEGT. Trimming removed 6 bases from V and 6 bases from J, with 9 bases in between. The DNA of the CDR3 is TGTGCCAGCAGGGCCCTGAGCAATGAGCAGTTCTTC. It codes for CASRALSNEQFF.

This clonotype showed up just a few times. The rearrangement joins TRBV5-4 to TRBJ2-3; D may be TRBD2 (6 bases). V was trimmed by 3 bases and J by 0 bases, leaving 14 bases between them. There are 16 residues in the CDR3. Germline V CDR1 and CDR2: SGHNT, YYREEE (reference sequence). CDR3 residues: CASSSAGKTSTDTQYF. In DNA form, the CDR3 reads TGTGCCAGCAGCTCCGCGGGGAAAACTAGCACAGATACGCAGTATTTT.

This clonotype counts as large. This chain joins TRBV6-2 or TRBV6-3 and TRBJ2-7; D unclear. Trimming cost V 4 bases and J 0 bases, with 4 bases left between them. The CDR3 extends over 12 amino acids. Germline V gives CDR1 MNHEY, CDR2 SVGEGT. This CDR3 reads CASSSTSYEQYF. CDR3 bases: TGTGCCAGCAGTTCCACCTCCTACGAGCAGTACTTC.

This chain joins TRBV18 and TRBJ1-2, with 8 nucleotides matching TRBD1. CDR3 length: 16 amino acids. V shed 2 bases, J shed 8 bases, and the junction held 13 bases outside the gene matches. From germline, CDR1 is KGHSH and CDR2 LQKENI. CDR3 amino acids: CASSPSRTGLGRGYTF. DNA for the CDR3: TGTGCCAGCTCACCATCGAGGACAGGGCTAGGAAGGGGCTACACCTTC.

The genes are TRBV4-3 and TRBJ2-7, with D perhaps assigned TRBD1 or TRBD2 (5 bases each). CDR1 is LGHNA and CDR2 is YSLEER in the germline V gene. CDR3 length equals 17 residues. Trimming took off 0 bases at V and 2 bases at J, with 17 bases between the two ends. CDR3 sequence (DNA): TGCGCCAGCAGCCAAGACTGGGGGTGGACGGATCCCTACGAGCAGTACTTC. Translated: CASSQDWGWTDPYEQYF.

This clonotype is medium-sized. The chain uses TRBV10-3 and TRBJ2-1, with D uncertain. The ends were cut back, 3 bases at V and 4 bases at J, with 4 bases in the middle. Per the germline V gene, CDR1 is ENHRY and CDR2 is SYGVKD. The CDR3 consists of 12 residues. For the CDR3, the DNA is TGTGCCATCAGTGATTTGTACAATGAGCAGTTCTTC. The encoded protein is CAISDLYNEQFF.

This clonotype is labeled large. DNA for the CDR3: TGTGCCAGCAGCGGGACCCAGAACACTGAAGCTTTCTTT. Protein product: CASSGTQNTEAFF. V gene TRBV6-1 combines with J gene TRBJ1-1, with D perhaps matching TRBD1 (5 bases). V was clipped by 6 bases and J by 1 base, with 9 bases between them. The CDR3 spans 13 residues. Germline loops: CDR1 MNHNS, CDR2 SASEGT.

Concerning this clonotype itself: This could be a read error, since a much larger clone is one nucleotide away. This rearrangement joins TRBV7-9 to TRBJ1-4; TRBD1 agrees at 10 bases. CDR1 SEHNR and CDR2 FQNEAQ come from the germline V gene (reference sequence). The CDR3 has 14 amino acids. DNA for the CDR3: TGTGCCAACAGCCGGGACAGGGGCTACGAAAAACTGTTTTTT. It translates to CANSRDRGYEKLFF.

In this sample, this clonotype is large. The J gene is TRBJ1-5, the V gene TRBV20-1, with 8 bases fitting TRBD1. The CDR3 has 14 amino acids. V shed 6 bases and J 6 bases; nucleotides not matched to a gene: 10. Germline CDR1 reads DFQATT; CDR2 reads SNEGSKA (reference sequence). The CDR3 reads CSAEGRGRGQPQHF. The CDR3 DNA follows: TGCAGTGCAGAGGGCAGGGGGCGCGGTCAGCCCCAGCATTTT.

This clonotype is labeled large. CDR3 sequence: CASSDAGLKDTQYF. The CDR3 DNA reads as TGTGCCAGCAGTGATGCAGGGCTAAAAGATACGCAGTATTTT. The chain uses TRBV6-1 and TRBJ2-3, with D possibly being TRBD1 (5 bases). Germline V gene data show CDR1 as MNHNS and CDR2 as SASEGT. Between the trimmed V and J ends, which lost 3 bases and 5 bases, there was a span of 12 bases. This CDR3 region has 14 residues.

By frequency in the sample, this clonotype is medium-sized (0.01 to 0.1%). This chain links TRBV20-1 with TRBJ2-7; weak D call: TRBD2 (6 bases). Per germline, CDR1 DFQATT and CDR2 SNEGSKA (reference sequence). The length of the CDR3 is 13 residues. V gave up 5 bases and J gave up 8 bases, with 19 bases separating them. CDR3 in DNA: TGCAGTGCTCAGCAACCGGGACTCGGCCAGCAGTACTTC. This sequence encodes CSAQQPGLGQQYF.